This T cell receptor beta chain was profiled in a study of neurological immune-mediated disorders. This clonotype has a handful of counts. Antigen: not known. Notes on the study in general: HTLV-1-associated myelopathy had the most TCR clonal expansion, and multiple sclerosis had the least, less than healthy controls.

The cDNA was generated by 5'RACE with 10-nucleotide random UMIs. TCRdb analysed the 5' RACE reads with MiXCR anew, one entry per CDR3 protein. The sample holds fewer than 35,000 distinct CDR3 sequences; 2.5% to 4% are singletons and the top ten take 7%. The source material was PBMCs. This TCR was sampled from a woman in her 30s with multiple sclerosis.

The CDR3, as DNA: TGCGCCAGCAGCTTGTCCCCCCAGACTAGCGGTCACACCGGGGAGCTGTTTTTT. Its protein product is CASSLSPQTSGHTGELFF. This chain joins TRBV5-1 and TRBJ2-2, with 9 nucleotides matching TRBD2. The CDR3 runs to 18 residues. Germline CDR1 SGHRS, CDR2 YFSETQ. The junction had 10 bases not matched to a gene; V was cut back by 1 base and J by 3 bases.